This T cell receptor beta chain emerged from a study of T-cell memory formation after mild COVID-19. This clonotype was detected only a few times. Its antigen remains unknown. Points from the study as a whole: CD4+ bias marked clones expanding day 15 to 37, unlike balanced contracting clones.

TCRdb processed the 5' RACE reads anew with MiXCR; each CDR3 protein has one entry. The sample lists about 160,000 distinct CDR3 sequences; less than 40% were seen once. The CDR3 runs to 15 residues. V was clipped by 4 bases and J by 6 bases; unmatched bases: 8. Germline lookup yields CDR1 ENHRY and CDR2 SYGVKD. This sequence was found in an adult woman who had mild COVID-19 (a few samples of this study predate the infection). Cell type and time point are not known. The sequenced sample was PBMCs or a T cell subset sorted from them (not recorded which). The V gene is TRBV10-3, the J gene TRBJ2-7; 11 bases map to TRBD2. The CDR3 DNA follows: TGTGCCATCAGTGGGGGACTAGCGGAGTATTCCGAGCAGTACTTC. This codes for CAISGGLAEYSEQYF.